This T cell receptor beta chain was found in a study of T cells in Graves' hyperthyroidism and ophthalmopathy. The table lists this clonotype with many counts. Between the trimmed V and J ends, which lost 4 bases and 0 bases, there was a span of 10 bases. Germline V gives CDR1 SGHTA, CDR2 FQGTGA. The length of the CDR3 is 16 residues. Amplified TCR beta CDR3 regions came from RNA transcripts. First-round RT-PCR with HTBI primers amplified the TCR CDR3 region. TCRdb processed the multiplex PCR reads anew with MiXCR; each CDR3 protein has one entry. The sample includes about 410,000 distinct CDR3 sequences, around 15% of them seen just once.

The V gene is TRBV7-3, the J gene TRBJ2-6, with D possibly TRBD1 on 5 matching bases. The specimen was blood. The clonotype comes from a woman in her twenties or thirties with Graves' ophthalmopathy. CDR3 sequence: CASSSTGVSGANVLTF. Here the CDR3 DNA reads TGTGCCAGCAGCTCAACAGGCGTCTCTGGGGCCAACGTCCTGACTTTC. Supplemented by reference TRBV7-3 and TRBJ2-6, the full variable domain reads GAGVSQTPSNKVTEKGKYVELRCDPISGHTALYWYRQSLGQGPEFLIYFQGTGAADDSGLPNDRFFAVRPEGSVSTLKIQRTERGDSAVYLCASSSTGVSGANVLTFGAGSRLTVL.